This TCR beta chain originates from a study of CD8 T cells in ankylosing spondylitis (dated by TCRdb to 2016 to 2017). Regarding the research as a whole: The study profiled T cell receptor beta repertoires in healthy donors and ankylosing spondylitis patients to find disease-linked TCR variants. Peripheral blood was sampled, and synovial fluid was additionally collected from ankylosing spondylitis patients. The full study cohort was made up of 25 ankylosing spondylitis patients and approximately 100 healthy donors. General findings and caveats noted by the study authors: According to the report, matched synovial fluid samples from ankylosing spondylitis patients were significantly enriched for the disease-linked clones. A TCR beta motif made up of roughly eight highly homologous amino acid variants appeared to be characteristic of blood from ankylosing spondylitis patients. Some of the motif variants had been reported before in the synovial fluid and blood of reactive arthritis patients, a finding that suggests common disease-initiation mechanisms. A CD8+ phenotype was shown by the disease-linked clones, which were found at relatively low frequencies in peripheral blood.

Sequenced using an Illumina HiSeq 2500. Quantitative 5'-RACE with molecular barcodes was used to prepare TCR beta libraries. On the authors' methods: A new computational method based on a probabilistic model of VDJ rearrangement was used to identify disease-linked TCR variants. Starting from the raw public reads, TCRdb applied fastp trimming at Q25, assembled clones with MiXCR and retained in-frame beta chains. Rows are unified per CDR3 protein, each entry keeping the most common DNA and genes. TCRdb, not the authors, supplied the V and J calls. The sample profile shows about 280,000 distinct CDR3 sequences; 15% to 25% of them were found once. Of the sample, 7.5% to 9% is held by the ten largest clones. Spanning cysteine to phenylalanine, the CDR3 consists of 15 amino acids. The retained sequence is limited to the CDR3, 45 bases, with the frame set at the first base. CDR1 LNHNV and CDR2 YYDKDF are derived from the germline V gene (reference sequence). Deletion took 0 bases off V and 5 bases off J, with a span of 13 bases between the germline ends.

Of note for this clonotype: The target of this receptor is not known. Base qualities are not provided; no much larger clone lies one nucleotide away.

This receptor was identified in a male donor with ankylosing spondylitis or in good health (not recorded which). Specimen: blood, either unsorted or a sorted T cell fraction (not recorded which). The chain employs TRBV15 and TRBJ2-5; the D gene cannot be named for sure. CDR3 loop: CATSRDALESETQYF. The bases are TGTGCCACCAGCAGAGACGCTCTTGAGTCGGAGACCCAGTACTTC. When the CDR3 is completed using the reference TRBV15 and TRBJ2-5 genes on either side, the full variable domain is DAMVIQNPRYQVTQFGKPVTLSCSQTLNHNVMYWYQQKSSQAPKLLFHYYDKDFNNEADTPDNFQSRRPNTSFCFLDIRSPGLGDTAMYLCATSRDALESETQYFGPGTRLLVL.